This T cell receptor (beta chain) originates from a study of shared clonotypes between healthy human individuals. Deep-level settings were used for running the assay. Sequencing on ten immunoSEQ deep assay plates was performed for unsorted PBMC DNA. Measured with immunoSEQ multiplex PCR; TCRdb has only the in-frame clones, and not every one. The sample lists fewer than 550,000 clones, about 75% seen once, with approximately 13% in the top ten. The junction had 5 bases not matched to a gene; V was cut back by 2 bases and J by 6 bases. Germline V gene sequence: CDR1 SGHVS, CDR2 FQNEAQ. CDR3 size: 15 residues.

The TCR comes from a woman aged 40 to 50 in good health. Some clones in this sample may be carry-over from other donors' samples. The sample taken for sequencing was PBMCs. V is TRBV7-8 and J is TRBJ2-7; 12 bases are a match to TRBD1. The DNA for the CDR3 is TGTGCCAGCAGCTTATCTGGGACAGGGGGCGGCGAGCAGTACTTC. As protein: CASSLSGTGGGEQYF.